The present entry profiles one T cell receptor beta chain with its context. This sample stems from a study of blood T cell repertoires in COVID-19. The CDR3 runs to 15 residues. The V segment lost 1 base and the J segment 6 bases; nucleotides outside the gene matches: 6. CDR1 and CDR2 from the germline V gene are SGHDN and FVKESK. Profiled with immunoSEQ multiplex PCR; TCRdb holds only in-frame clones, not every one. The sample consists of approximately 150,000 clones, around 84% of them appearing once. The sequenced material came from peripheral blood. The rearrangement uses TRBV14 and TRBJ2-3; TRBD2 matches at 8 bases. The source of this sequence is an elderly woman with acute or convalescent COVID-19. CDR3 nucleotides: TGTGCCAGCAGCCAAGGGACTAGCTTTAGGGATACGCAGTATTTT. Protein sequence: CASSQGTSFRDTQYF.